The present T cell receptor beta chain was sequenced within a study of T cell repertoires in cytomegalovirus infection. In TCRdb, the reads were re-called with MiXCR into one record per CDR3 protein. This sample has approximately 250,000 distinct CDR3 sequences, with 22% found just once. With 3 bases clipped from V and 6 bases from J, the junction kept 14 bases outside the gene matches. The CDR3 totals 16 residues. Germline V lookup: CDR1 DFQATT, CDR2 SNEGSKA (reference sequence). This clonotype was seen a handful of times. The V and J genes are TRBV20-1 and TRBJ2-3, with TRBD2 identical over 8 bases. The sequence was collected from a human donor in good health (CMV status not recorded). Some clones in this sample may be carry-over from other donors' samples. The sequencing sample was made of CD8+ T cells from PBMCs. In DNA form, the CDR3 reads TGCAGTGCTAGGGACCCCAACGGGGGGGCGGTGGATACGCAGTATTTT. Protein: CSARDPNGGAVDTQYF.